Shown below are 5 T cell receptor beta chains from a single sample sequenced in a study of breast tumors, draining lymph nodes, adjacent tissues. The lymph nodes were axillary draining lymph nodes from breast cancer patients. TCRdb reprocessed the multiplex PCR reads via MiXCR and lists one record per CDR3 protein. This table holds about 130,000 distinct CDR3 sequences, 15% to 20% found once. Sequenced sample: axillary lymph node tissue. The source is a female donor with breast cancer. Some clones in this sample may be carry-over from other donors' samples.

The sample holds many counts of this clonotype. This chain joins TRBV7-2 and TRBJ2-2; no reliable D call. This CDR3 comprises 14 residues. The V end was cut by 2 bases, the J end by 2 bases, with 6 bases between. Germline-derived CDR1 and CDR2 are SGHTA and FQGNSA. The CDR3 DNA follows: TGTGCCAGCAGCTTAACTATTAACACCGGGGAGCTGTTTTTT. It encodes CASSLTINTGELFF.

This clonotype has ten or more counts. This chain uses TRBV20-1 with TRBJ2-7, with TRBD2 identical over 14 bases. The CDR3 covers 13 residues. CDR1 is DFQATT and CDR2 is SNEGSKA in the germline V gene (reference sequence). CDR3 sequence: CRGLAGAMDEQYF. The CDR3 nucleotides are TGCAGGGGACTAGCGGGGGCCATGGACGAGCAGTACTTC.

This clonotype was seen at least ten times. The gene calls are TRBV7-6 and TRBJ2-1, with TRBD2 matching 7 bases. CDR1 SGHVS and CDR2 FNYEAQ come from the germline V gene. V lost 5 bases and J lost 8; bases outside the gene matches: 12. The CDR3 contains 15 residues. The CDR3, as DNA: TGTGCCAGCAGCACCTTACGACTAGCCGGTGATGAGCAGTTCTTC. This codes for CASSTLRLAGDEQFF.

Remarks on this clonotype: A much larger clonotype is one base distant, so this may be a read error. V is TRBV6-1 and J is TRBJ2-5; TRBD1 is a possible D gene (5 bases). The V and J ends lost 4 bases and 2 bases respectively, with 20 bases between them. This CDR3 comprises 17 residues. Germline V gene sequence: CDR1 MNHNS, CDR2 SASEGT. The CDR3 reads CASSGKLGAVTQETQYF. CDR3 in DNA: TGTGCCAGCAGTGGAAAGTTAGGGGCAGTAACACAAGAGACCCAGTACTTC.

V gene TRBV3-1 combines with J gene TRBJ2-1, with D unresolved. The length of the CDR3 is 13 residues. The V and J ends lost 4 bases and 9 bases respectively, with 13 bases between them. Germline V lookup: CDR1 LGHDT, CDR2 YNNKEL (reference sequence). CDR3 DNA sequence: TGTGCCAGCAGCCTGATACGAGAAACTGAGCAGTTCTTC. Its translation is CASSLIRETEQFF.